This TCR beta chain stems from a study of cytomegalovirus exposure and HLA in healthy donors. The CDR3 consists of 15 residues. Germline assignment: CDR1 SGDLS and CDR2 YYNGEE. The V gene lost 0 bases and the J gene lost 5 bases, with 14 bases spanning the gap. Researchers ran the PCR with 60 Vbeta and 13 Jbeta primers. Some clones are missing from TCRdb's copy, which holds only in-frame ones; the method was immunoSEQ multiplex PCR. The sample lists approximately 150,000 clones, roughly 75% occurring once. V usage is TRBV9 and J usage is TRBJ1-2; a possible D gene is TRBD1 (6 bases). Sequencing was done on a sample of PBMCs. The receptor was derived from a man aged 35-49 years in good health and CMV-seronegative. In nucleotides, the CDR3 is TGTGCCAGCAGCGTAGCTCAAGGACAGCCTTATGGCTACACCTTC. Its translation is CASSVAQGQPYGYTF. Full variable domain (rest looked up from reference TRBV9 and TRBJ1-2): DSGVTQTPKHLITATGQRVTLRCSPRSGDLSVYWYQQSLDQGLQFLIQYYNGEERAKGNILERFSAQQFPDLHSELNLSSLELGDSALYFCASSVAQGQPYGYTFGSGTRLTVV.